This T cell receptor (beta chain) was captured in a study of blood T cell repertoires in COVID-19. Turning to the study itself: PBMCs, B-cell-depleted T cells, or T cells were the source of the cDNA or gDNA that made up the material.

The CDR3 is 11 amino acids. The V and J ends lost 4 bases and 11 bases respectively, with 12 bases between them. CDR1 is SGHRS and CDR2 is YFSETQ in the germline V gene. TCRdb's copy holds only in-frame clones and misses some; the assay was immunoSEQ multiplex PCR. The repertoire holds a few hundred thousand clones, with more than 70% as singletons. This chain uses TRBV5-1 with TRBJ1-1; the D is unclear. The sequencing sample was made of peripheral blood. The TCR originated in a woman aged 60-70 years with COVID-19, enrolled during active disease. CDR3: CASSNDIWAFF. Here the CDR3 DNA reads TGCGCCAGCAGCAATGACATTTGGGCTTTCTTT.